This T cell receptor beta chain was captured by sequencing in a study of response to subunit inactivated influenza vaccine. Worth noting for this clonotype: Its target is not known.

Study-wide results and caveats: It was suggested by the authors that few new T cells are recruited by each seasonal influenza vaccination.

Trimming stripped 8 bases from V and 9 bases from J, with 28 bases between. This CDR3 region has 16 residues. Germline lookup yields CDR1 LNHNV and CDR2 YYDKDF (reference sequence). TCRdb called the RT-PCR reads again in MiXCR, with one record for every CDR3 protein. The repertoire holds 280,000 or so distinct CDR3 sequences, with roughly a fifth as singletons. Sequencing used PBMCs from blood, obtained about 20 months after vaccination. The TCR sequence derives from a man in his fifties or sixties who received an inactivated influenza vaccine. This rearrangement joins TRBV15 to TRBJ2-5, with D maybe TRBD1 (7 bases). CDR3 coding DNA: TGTGCCACCGCCCACCTACGGCCAGGGGGGACGGCGGCCCAGTACTTC. This translates into CATAHLRPGGTAAQYF.